This TCR beta chain is from a study of T cells in tumors after PD-1 blockade. Assay: immunoSEQ multiplex PCR; the TCRdb copy retains only in-frame clones and omits some. The data show around 19,000 clones, with 78% seen just once and 20% to 30% held by the top ten. The CDR3 spans 18 residues. V was cut by 1 base and J by 0 bases, with 18 bases left in between. In germline, CDR1 is SGHTA, CDR2 FQGNSA. The sample here was PBMCs, taken before anti-PD-1 treatment. The sequence was obtained from a human donor with basal cell carcinoma. V gene TRBV7-2 combines with J gene TRBJ1-2, with D perhaps TRBD1 (5 bases). The CDR3 here is CASSLGGSLTLSNYGYTF. The CDR3 DNA sequence: TGTGCCAGCAGCTTAGGGGGGTCTTTAACCCTTTCTAACTATGGCTACACCTTC.